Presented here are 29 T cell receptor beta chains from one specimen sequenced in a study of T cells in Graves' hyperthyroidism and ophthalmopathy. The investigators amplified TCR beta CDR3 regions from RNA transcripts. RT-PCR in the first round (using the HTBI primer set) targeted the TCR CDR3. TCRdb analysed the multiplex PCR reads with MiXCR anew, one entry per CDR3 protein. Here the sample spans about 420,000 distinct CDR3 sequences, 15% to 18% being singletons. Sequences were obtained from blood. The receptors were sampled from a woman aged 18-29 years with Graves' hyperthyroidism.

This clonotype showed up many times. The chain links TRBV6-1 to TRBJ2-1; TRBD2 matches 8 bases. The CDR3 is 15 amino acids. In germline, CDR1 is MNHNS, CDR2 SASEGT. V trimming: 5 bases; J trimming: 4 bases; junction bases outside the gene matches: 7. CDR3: CASSMAGTSYNEQFF. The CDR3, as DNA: TGTGCCAGCAGTATGGCCGGGACTAGTTACAATGAGCAGTTCTTC.

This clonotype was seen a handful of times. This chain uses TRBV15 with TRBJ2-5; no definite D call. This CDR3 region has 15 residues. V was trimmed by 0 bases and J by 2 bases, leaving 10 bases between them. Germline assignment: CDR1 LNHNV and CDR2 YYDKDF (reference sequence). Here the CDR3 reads CATSRDQLGQETQYF. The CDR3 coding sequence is TGTGCCACCAGCAGAGATCAGTTAGGACAAGAGACCCAGTACTTC.

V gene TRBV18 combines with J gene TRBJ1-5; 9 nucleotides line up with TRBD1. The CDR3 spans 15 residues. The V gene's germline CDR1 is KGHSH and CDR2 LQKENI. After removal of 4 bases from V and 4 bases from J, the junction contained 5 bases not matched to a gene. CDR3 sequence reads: CASSRKTGGNQPQHF. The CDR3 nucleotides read TGTGCCAGCTCACGAAAGACAGGGGGAAATCAGCCCCAGCATTTT.

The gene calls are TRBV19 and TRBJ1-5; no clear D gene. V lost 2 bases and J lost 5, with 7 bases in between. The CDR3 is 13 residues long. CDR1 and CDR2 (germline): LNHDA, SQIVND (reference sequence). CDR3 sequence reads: CASSISLDQPQHF. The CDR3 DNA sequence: TGTGCCAGTAGTATAAGTTTGGATCAGCCCCAGCATTTT.

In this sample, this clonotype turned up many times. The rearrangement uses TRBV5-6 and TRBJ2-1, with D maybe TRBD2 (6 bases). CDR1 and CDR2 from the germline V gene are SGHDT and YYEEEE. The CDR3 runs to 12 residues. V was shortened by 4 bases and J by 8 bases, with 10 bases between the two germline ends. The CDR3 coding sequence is TGTGCCAGCAGCGCGACTAGTTATGAGCAGTTCTTC. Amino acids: CASSATSYEQFF.

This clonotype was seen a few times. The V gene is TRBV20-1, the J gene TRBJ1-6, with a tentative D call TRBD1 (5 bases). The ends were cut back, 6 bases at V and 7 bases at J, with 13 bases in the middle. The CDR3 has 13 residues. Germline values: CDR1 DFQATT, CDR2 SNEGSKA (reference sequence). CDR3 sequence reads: CSAVGGGNSPLHF. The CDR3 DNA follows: TGCAGTGCAGTGGGGGGGGGAAATTCACCCCTCCACTTT.

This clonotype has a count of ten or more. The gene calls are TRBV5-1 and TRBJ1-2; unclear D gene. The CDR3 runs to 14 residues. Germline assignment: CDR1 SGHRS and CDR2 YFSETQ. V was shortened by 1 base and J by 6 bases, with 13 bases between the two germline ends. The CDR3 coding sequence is TGCGCCAGCAGCTTGAACCATGCACGGAATGGCTACACCTTC. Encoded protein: CASSLNHARNGYTF.

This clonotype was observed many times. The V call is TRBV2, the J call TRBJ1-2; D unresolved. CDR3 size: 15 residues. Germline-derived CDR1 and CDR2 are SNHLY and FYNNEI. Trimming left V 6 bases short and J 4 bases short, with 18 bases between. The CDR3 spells CASSYGPVGGYGYTF. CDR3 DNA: TGTGCCAGCAGCTACGGGCCTGTGGGTGGCTATGGCTACACCTTC.

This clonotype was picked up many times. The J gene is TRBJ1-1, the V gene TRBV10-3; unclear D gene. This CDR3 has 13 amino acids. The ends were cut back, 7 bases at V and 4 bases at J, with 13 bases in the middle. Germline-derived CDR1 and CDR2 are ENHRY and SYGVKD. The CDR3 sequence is CAITAAGVTEAFF. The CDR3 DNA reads TGTGCCATCACCGCAGCCGGGGTCACTGAAGCTTTCTTT.

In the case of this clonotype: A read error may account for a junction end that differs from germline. DNA for the CDR3: TGTGCTAGCAGCTTAGGGCAGGGTGAAACCTTCTACGAGCAGTACTTC. It translates to CASSLGQGETFYEQYF. The chain combines TRBV7-7 with TRBJ2-7, with D perhaps TRBD1 (5 bases). The CDR3 is 16 amino acids. Germline V gene sequence: CDR1 SSHAT, CDR2 FNYEAQ (reference sequence).

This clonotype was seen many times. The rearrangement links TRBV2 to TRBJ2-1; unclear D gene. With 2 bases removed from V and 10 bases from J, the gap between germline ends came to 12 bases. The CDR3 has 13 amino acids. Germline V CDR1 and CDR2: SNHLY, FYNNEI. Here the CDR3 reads CASSETVGIEQFF. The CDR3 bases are TGTGCCAGCAGTGAAACGGTAGGGATCGAGCAGTTCTTC.

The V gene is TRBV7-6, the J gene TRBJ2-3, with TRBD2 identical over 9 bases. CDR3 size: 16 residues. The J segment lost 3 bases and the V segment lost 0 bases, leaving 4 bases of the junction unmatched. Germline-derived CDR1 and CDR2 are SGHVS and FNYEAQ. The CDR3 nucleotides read TGTGCCAGCAGCTTAGCTAGCGGGAGAAGAACAGATACGCAGTATTTT. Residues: CASSLASGRRTDTQYF.

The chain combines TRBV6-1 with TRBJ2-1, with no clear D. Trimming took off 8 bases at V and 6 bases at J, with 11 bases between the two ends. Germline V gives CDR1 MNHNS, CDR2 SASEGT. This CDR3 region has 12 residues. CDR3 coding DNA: TGTGCCAGCGGGCAGGTTGGCAATGAGCAGTTCTTC. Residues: CASGQVGNEQFF.

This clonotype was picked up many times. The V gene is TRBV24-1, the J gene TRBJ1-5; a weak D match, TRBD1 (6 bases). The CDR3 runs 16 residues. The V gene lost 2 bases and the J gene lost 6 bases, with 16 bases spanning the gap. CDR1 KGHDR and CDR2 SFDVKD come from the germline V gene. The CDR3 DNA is TGTGCCACCAGTGATTCTAGGGGGTGGAAATTTCAGCCCCAGCATTTT. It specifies CATSDSRGWKFQPQHF.

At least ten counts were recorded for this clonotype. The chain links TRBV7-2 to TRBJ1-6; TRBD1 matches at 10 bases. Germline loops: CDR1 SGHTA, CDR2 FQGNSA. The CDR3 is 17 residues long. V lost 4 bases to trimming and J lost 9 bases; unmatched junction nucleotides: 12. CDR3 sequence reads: CASSSRQGAGVGSPLHF. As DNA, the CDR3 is TGTGCCAGCAGCTCAAGACAGGGGGCGGGAGTTGGTTCACCCCTCCACTTT.

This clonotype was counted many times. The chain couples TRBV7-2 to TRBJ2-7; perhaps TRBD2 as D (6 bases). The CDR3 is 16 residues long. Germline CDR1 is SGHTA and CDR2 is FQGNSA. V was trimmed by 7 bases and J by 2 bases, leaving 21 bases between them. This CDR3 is CASNPISKEGTYEQYF. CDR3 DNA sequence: TGTGCCAGCAACCCGATATCCAAGGAGGGTACCTACGAGCAGTACTTC.

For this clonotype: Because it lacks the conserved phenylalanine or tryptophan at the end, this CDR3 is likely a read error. The CDR3 nucleotides read TGCAGTGCTAGGTCAGGGGGGACAGTATTTTATAGCAATCAGCCCCAGCATCTT. Its translation is CSARSGGTVFYSNQPQHL. The chain couples TRBV20-1 to TRBJ1-5; 7 bases match TRBD1. CDR1 DFQATT and CDR2 SNEGSKA come from the germline V gene (reference sequence). The junction had 14 bases not matched to a gene; V was cut back by 3 bases and J by 0 bases. This CDR3 has 18 amino acids.

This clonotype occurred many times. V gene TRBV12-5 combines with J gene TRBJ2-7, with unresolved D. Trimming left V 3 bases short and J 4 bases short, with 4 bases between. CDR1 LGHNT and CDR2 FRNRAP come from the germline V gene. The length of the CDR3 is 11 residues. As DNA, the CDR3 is TGTGCTAGTGGTTTAGGTTACGAGCAGTACTTC. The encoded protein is CASGLGYEQYF. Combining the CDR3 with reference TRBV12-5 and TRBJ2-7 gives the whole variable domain DARVTQTPRHKVTEMGQEVTMRCQPILGHNTVFWYRQTMMQGLELLAYFRNRAPLDDSGMPKDRFSAEMPDATLATLKIQPSEPRDSAVYFCASGLGYEQYFGPGTRLTVT.

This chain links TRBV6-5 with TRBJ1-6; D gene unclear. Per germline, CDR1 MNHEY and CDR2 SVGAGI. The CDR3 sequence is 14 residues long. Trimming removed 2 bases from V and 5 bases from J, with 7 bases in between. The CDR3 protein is CASSYRGNNSPLHF. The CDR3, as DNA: TGTGCCAGCAGTTACAGAGGGAATAATTCACCCCTCCACTTT.

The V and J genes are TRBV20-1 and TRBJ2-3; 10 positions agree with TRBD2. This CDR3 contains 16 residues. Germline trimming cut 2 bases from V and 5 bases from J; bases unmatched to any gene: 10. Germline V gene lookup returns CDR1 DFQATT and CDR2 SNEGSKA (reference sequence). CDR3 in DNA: TGCAGTGCTAGACCCTTCAGCGGGAGGGCTGGAGATACGCAGTATTTT. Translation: CSARPFSGRAGDTQYF.

The CDR3, as DNA: TGTGCCAGTAGTATAGATCTGAAAGGGACAGGGCGACAAGAGCAGTTCTTC. It yields the protein CASSIDLKGTGRQEQFF. The chain combines TRBV19 with TRBJ2-1; 9 bases map to TRBD1. CDR1 LNHDA and CDR2 SQIVND come from the germline V gene (reference sequence). V lost 0 bases to trimming and J lost 10 bases; unmatched junction nucleotides: 13. CDR3 length: 17 residues.

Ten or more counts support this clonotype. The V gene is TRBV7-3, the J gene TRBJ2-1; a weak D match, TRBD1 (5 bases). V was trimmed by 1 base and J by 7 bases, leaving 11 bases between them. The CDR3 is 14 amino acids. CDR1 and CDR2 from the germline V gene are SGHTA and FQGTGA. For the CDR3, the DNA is TGTGCCAGCAGCTTAAGTGACAGTGGGAATGAGCAGTTCTTC. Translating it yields CASSLSDSGNEQFF.

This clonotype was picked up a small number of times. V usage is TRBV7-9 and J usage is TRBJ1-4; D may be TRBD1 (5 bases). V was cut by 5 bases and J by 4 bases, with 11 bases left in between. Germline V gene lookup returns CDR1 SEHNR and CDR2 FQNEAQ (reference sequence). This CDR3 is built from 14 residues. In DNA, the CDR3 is TGTGCCAGCAGCCAGGGACCGTATAATGAAAAACTGTTTTTT. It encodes CASSQGPYNEKLFF.

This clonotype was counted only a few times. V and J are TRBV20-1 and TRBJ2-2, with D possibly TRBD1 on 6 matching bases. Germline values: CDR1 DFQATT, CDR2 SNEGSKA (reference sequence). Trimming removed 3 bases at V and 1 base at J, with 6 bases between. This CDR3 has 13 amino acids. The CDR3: CSARTGNTGELFF. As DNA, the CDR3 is TGCAGTGCTAGGACAGGGAACACCGGGGAGCTGTTTTTT.

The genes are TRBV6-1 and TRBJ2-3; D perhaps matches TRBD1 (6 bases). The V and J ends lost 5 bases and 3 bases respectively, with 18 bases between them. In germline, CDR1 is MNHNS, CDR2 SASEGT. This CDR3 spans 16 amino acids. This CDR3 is CASSPRTASITDTQYF. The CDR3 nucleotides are TGTGCCAGCAGTCCGCGGACAGCCTCCATAACAGATACGCAGTATTTT.

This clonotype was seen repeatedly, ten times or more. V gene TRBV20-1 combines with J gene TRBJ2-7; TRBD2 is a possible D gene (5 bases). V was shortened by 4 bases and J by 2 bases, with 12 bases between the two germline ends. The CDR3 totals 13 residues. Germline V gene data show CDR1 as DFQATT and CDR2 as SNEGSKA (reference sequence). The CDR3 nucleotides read TGCAGTGCTATGGGAGCGTATCCCTACGAGCAGTACTTC. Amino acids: CSAMGAYPYEQYF.

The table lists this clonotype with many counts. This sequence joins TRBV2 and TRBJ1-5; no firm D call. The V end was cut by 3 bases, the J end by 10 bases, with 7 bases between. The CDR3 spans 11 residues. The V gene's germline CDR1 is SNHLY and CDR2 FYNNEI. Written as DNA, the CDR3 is TGTGCCAGCAGTGACGGGAAACCCCAGCATTTT. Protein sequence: CASSDGKPQHF. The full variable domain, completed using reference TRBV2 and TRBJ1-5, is EPEVTQTPSHQVTQMGQEVILRCVPISNHLYFYWYRQILGQKVEFLVSFYNNEISEKSEIFDDQFSVERPDGSNFTLKIRSTKLEDSAMYFCASSDGKPQHFGDGTRLSIL.

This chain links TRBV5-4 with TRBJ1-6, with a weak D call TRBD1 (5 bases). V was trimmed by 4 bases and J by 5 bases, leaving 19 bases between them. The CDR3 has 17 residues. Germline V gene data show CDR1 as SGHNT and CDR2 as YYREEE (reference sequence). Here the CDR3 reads CASSPGGESPHNSPLHF. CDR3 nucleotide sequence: TGTGCCAGCAGCCCGGGAGGGGAATCACCCCATAATTCACCCCTCCACTTT.

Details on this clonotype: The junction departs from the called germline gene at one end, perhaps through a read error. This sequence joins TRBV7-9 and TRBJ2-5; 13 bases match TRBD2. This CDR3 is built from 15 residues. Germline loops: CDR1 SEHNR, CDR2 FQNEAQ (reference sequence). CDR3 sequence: CTSSPTSGRRETQYF. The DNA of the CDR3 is TGTACCAGCAGCCCGACTAGCGGGAGGCGAGAGACCCAGTACTTC.